This T cell receptor (beta chain) was identified during a study of blood T cell repertoires in COVID-19. Study-level background: Samples came from the United States, Italy and Spain, spanning acute and convalescent COVID-19.

This CDR3 region has 13 residues. The V segment lost 3 bases and the J segment 5 bases; nucleotides outside the gene matches: 4. Germline loops: CDR1 KGHSH, CDR2 LQKENI. During active infection, Seattle patients enrolled and were then monitored through disease. As handled by the study authors: Nucleated cell counts were estimated from reference gene primer amplification. The data were produced by immunoSEQ multiplex PCR, yet TCRdb's version contains in-frame clones alone and is incomplete. The V and J calls and clone size are taken from that table; D and trimming were inferred from the DNA. The data hold roughly 150,000 clones, with around 74% observed a single time.

V gene TRBV18 combines with J gene TRBJ2-7; TRBD1 matches 7 bases. Sequenced input: peripheral blood. The sequence was obtained from a woman aged 55-69 years with COVID-19, enrolled during active disease. CDR3 nucleotides: TGTGCCAGCTCACCTCGACAGGGCCACGAGCAGTACTTC. Protein: CASSPRQGHEQYF.